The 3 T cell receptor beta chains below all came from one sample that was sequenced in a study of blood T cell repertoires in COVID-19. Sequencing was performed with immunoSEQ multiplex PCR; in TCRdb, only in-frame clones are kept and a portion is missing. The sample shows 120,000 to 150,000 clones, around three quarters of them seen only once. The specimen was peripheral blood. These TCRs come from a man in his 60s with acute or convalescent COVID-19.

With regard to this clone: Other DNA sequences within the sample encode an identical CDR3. The CDR3 region has the DNA TGTGCCAGCAGCGTTGCTAGGAACACCGGGGAGCTGTTTTTT. Protein sequence: CASSVARNTGELFF. The rearrangement uses TRBV9 and TRBJ2-2; no reliable D call. CDR3 size: 14 residues. V lost 2 bases and J 1 base, leaving 6 bases between the germline ends. Germline CDR1 is SGDLS and CDR2 is YYNGEE. Based on the CDR3 plus reference TRBV9 and TRBJ2-2, the full variable domain is DSGVTQTPKHLITATGQRVTLRCSPRSGDLSVYWYQQSLDQGLQFLIQYYNGEERAKGNILERFSAQQFPDLHSELNLSSLELGDSALYFCASSVARNTGELFFGEGSRLTVL.

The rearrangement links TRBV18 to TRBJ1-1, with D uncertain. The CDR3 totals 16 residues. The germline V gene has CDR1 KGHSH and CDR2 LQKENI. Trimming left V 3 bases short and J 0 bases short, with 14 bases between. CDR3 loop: CASSPGMGSMNTEAFF. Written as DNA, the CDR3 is TGTGCCAGCTCACCCGGGATGGGGTCGATGAACACTGAAGCTTTCTTT.

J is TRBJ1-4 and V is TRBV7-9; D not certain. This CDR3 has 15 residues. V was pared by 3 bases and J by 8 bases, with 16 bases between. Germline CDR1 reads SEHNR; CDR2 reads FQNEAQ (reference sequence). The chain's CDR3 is CASSFEGHGVEKLFF. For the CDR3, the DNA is TGTGCCAGCAGCTTTGAAGGCCACGGGGTGGAAAAACTGTTTTTT.